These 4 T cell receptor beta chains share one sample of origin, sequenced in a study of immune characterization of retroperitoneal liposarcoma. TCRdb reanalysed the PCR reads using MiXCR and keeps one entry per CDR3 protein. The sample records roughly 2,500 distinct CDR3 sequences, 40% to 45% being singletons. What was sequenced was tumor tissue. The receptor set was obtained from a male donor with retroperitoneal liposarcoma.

The CDR3 bases are TGTGCCAGCACCCGCGGGACAGCTCAGTTCTTC. Translated, it gives CASTRGTAQFF. V gene TRBV6-1 combines with J gene TRBJ2-5; TRBD1 might be the D (7 bases). The J call is in doubt because the DNA end fits TRBJ2-1 better. This CDR3 has 11 residues. Germline-derived CDR1 and CDR2 are MNHNS and SASEGT.

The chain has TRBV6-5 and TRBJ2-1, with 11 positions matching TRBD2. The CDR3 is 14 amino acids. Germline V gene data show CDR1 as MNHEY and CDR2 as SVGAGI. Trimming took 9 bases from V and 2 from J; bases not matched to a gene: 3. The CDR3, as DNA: TGTGCCAGTCATAGCGGGAGGGCCTACAATGAGCAGTTCTTC. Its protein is CASHSGRAYNEQFF.

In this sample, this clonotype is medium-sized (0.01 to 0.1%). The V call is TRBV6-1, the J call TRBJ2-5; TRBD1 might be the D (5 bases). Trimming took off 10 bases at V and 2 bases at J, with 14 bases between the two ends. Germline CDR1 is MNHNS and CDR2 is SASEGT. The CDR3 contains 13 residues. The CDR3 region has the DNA TGTGCCAACCGACAGTACCCACAAGAGACCCAGTACTTC. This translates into CANRQYPQETQYF.

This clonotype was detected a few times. This CDR3 is CASSLGETGNQPQHF. The CDR3 nucleotides read TGTGCCAGCAGTCTGGGGGAAACGGGCAATCAGCCCCAGCATTTT. V and J are TRBV6-1 and TRBJ1-5, with D possibly being TRBD1 (5 bases). V was clipped by 5 bases and J by 2 bases, with 13 bases between them. The CDR3 loop spans 15 amino acids. Germline V gives CDR1 MNHNS, CDR2 SASEGT.